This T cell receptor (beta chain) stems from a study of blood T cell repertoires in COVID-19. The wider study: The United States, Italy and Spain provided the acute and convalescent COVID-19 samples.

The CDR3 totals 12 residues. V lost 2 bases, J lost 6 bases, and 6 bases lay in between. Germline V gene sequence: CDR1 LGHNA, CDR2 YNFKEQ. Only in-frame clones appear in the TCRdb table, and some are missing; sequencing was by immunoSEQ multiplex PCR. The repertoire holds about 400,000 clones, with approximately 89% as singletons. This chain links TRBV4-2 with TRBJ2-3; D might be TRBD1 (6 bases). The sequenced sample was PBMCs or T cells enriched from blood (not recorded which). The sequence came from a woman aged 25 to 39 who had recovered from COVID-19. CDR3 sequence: CASSQQGDTQYF. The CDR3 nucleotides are TGTGCCAGCAGCCAACAGGGGGATACGCAGTATTTT.